This TCR beta chain was documented in a study of cytomegalovirus exposure and HLA in healthy donors. V trimming: 1 base; J trimming: 6 bases; junction bases outside the gene matches: 3. This CDR3 region has 14 residues. The germline CDR1 and CDR2 sequences are SEHNR and FQNEAQ (reference sequence). The data were produced by immunoSEQ multiplex PCR, yet TCRdb's version contains in-frame clones alone and is incomplete. This table holds roughly 220,000 clones, 75% to 95% found once. This rearrangement joins TRBV7-9 to TRBJ2-7, with 10 bases aligning to TRBD2. This TCR came from a woman aged 18-29 years in good health and CMV-seronegative. The sample was PBMCs. The CDR3 region has the DNA TGTGCCAGCAGCTTAGAGTCTAGCGGGAGCGAGCAGTACTTC. This gives the protein CASSLESSGSEQYF.